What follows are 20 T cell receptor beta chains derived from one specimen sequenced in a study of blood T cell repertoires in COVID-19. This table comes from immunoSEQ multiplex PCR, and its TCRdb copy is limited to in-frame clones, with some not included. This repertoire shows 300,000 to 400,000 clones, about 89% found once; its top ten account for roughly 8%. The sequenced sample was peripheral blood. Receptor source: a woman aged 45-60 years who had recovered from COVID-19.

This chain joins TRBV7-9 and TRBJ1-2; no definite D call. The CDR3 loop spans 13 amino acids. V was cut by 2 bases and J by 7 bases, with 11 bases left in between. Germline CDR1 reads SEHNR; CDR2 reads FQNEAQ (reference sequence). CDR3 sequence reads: CASSLSPLSGYTF. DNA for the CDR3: TGTGCCAGCAGCTTATCCCCCCTTTCTGGCTACACCTTC.

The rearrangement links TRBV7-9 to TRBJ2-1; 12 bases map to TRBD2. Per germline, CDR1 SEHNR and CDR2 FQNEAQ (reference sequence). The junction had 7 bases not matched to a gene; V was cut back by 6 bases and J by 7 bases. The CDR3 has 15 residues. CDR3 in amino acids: CASSPLAGGRNEQFF. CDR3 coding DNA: TGTGCCAGCAGTCCTCTAGCGGGAGGGCGGAATGAGCAGTTCTTC.

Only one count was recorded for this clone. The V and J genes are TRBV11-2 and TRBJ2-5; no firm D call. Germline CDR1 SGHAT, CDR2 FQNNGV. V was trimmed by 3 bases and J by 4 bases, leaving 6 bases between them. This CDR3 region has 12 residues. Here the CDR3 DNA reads TGTGCCAGCAGCTTGGAGCGAGAGACCCAGTACTTC. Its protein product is CASSLERETQYF.

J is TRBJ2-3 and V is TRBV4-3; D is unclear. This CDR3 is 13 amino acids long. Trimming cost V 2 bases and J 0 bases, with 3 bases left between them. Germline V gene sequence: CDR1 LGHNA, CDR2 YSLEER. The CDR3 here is CASSQQSTDTQYF. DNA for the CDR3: TGCGCCAGCAGCCAACAAAGCACAGATACGCAGTATTTT.

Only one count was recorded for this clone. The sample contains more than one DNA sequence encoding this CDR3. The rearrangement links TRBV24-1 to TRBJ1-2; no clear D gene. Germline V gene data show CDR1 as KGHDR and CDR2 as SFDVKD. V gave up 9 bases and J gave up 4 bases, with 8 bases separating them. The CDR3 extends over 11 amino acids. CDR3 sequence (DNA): TGTGCCACCTCGGAGGGCTATGGCTACACCTTC. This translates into CATSEGYGYTF.

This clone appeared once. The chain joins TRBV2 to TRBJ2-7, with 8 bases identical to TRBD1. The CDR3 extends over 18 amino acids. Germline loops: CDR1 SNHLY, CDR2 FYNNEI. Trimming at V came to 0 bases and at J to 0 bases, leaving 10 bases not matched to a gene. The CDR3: CASSEALLDRASSYEQYF. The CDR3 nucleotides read TGTGCCAGCAGTGAAGCGCTATTGGACAGGGCCAGCTCCTACGAGCAGTACTTC.

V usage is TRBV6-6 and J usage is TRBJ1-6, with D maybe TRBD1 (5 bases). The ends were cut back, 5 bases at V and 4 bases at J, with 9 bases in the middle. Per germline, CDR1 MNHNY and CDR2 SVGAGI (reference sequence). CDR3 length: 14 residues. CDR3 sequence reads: CASSPDSYNSPLHF. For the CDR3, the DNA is TGTGCCAGCAGTCCTGACAGTTATAATTCACCCCTCCACTTT.

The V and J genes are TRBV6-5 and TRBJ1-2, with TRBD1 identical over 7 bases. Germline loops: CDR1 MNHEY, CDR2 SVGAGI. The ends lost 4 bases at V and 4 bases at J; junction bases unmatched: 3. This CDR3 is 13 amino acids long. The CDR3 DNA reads TGTGCCAGCAGTTCCCGGGACAGCTATGGCTACACCTTC. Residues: CASSSRDSYGYTF.

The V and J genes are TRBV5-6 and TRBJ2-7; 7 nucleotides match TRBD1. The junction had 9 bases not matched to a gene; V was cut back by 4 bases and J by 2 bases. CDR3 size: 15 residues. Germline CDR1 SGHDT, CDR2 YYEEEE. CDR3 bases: TGTGCCAGCAGCCGTGGGACAGCTGATGCCTACGAGCAGTACTTC. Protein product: CASSRGTADAYEQYF.

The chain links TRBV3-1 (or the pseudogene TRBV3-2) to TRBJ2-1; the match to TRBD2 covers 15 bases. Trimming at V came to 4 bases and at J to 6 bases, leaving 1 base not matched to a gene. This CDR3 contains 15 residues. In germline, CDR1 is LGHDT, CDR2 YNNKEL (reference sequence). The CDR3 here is CASSRTSGGGNEQFF. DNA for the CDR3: TGTGCCAGCAGCCGGACTAGCGGGGGGGGCAATGAGCAGTTCTTC.

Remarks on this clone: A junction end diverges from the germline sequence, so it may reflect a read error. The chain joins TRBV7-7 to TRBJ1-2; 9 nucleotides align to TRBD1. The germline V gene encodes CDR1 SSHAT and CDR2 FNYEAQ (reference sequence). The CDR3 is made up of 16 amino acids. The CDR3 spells CASSLAGQGIFYGYTF. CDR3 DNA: TGTGCCAGCAGTTTAGCAGGACAGGGGATATTCTATGGCTACACCTTC.

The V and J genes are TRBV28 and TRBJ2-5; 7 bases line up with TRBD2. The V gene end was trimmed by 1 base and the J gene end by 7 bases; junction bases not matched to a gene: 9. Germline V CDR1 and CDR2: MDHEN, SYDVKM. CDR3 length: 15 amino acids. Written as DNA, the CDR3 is TGTGCCAGCAGTTTATCGGAACTAGGGAGGGTGACCCAGTACTTC. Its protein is CASSLSELGRVTQYF. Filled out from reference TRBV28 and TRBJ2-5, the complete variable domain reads DVKVTQSSRYLVKRTGEKVFLECVQDMDHENMFWYRQDPGLGLRLIYFSYDVKMKEKGDIPEGYSVSREKKERFSLILESASTNQTSMYLCASSLSELGRVTQYFGPGTRLLVL.

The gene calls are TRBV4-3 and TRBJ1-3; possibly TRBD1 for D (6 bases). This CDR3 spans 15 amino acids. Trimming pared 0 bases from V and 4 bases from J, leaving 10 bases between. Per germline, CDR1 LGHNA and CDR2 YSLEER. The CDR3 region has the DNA TGCGCCAGCAGCCAAGAGTGGGGGCCAGGAAACACCATATATTTT. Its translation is CASSQEWGPGNTIYF.

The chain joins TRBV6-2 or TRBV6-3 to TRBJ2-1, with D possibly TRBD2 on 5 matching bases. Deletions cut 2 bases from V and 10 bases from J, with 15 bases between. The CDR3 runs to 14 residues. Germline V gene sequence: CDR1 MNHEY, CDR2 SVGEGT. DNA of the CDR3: TGTGCCAGCAGTTACCGGGAAAGGTGGCAAGAGCAGTTCTTC. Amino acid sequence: CASSYRERWQEQFF.

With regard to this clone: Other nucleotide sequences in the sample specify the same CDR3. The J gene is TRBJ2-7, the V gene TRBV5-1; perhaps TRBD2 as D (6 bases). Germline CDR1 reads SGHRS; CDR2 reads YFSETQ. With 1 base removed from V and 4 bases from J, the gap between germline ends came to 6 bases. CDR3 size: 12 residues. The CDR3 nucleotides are TGCGCCAGCAGCTTGAGCGGGTACGAGCAGTACTTC. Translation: CASSLSGYEQYF.

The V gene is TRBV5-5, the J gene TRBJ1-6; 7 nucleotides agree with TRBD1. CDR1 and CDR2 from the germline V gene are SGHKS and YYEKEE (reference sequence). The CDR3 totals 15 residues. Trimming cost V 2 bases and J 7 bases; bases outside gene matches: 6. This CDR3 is CASSLGGTENSPLHF. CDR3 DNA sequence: TGTGCCAGCAGCTTAGGTGGGACAGAGAATTCACCCCTCCACTTT.

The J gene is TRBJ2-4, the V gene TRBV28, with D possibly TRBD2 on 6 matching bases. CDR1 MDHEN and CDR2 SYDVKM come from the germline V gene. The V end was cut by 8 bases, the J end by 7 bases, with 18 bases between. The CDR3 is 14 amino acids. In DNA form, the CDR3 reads TGTGCCAGCGGGACCGCGGGATTAGCTAACATTCAGTACTTC. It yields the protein CASGTAGLANIQYF.

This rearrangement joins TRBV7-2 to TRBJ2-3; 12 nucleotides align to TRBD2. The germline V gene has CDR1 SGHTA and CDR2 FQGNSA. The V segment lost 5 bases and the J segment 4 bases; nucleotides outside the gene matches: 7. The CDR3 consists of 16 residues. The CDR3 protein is CASSRGLAGLSDTQYF. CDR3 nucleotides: TGTGCCAGCAGCCGCGGACTAGCGGGGTTGTCAGATACGCAGTATTTT.

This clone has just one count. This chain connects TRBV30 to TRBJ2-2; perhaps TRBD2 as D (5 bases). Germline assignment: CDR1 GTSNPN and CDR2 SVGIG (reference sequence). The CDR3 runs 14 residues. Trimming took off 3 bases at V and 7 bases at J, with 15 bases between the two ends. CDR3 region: CAWSPLIRDGELFF. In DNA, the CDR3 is TGTGCCTGGAGCCCATTAATCCGGGACGGGGAGCTGTTTTTT.

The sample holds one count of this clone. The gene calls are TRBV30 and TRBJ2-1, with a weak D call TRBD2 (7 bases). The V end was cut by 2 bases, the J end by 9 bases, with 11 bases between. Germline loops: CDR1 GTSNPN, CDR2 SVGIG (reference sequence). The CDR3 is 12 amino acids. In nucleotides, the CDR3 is TGTGCCTGGAGTCGGGGGGCCGGTGAGCAGTTCTTC. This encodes CAWSRGAGEQFF.